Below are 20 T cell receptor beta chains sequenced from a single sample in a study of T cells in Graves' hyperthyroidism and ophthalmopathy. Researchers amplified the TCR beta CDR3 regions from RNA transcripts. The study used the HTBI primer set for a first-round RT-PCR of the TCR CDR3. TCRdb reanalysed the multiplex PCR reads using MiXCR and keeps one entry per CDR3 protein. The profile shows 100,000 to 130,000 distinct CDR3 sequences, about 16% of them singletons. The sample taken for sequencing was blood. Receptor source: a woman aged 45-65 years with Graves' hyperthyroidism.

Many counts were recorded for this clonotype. For the CDR3, the DNA is TGCGCCAGCAGCTTGACGTCTCTGTCCTACAATGAGCAGTTCTTC. This sequence encodes CASSLTSLSYNEQFF. The chain couples TRBV5-1 to TRBJ2-1; D unclear. Germline-derived CDR1 and CDR2 are SGHRS and YFSETQ. This CDR3 has 15 amino acids. V lost 1 base to trimming and J lost 1 base, with 9 bases between them.

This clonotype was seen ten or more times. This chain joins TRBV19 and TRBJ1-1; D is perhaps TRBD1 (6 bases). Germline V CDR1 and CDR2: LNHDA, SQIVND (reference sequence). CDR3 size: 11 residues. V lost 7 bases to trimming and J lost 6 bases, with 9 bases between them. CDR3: CASIQGPEAFF. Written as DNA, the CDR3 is TGTGCCAGTATCCAGGGGCCTGAAGCTTTCTTT.

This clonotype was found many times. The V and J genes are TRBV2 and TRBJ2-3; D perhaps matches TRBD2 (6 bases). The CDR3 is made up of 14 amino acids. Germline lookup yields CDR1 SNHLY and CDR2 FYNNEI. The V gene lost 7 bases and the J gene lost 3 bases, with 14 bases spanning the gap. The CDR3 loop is CASTPAGRTDTQYF. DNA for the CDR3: TGTGCCAGCACTCCGGCAGGGAGGACAGATACGCAGTATTTT.

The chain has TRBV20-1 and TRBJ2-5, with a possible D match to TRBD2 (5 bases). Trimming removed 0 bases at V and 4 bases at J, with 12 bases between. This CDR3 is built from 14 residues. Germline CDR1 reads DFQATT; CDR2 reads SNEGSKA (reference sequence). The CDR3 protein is CSARDFGLLETQYF. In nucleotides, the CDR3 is TGCAGTGCTAGAGATTTTGGACTTTTAGAGACCCAGTACTTC.

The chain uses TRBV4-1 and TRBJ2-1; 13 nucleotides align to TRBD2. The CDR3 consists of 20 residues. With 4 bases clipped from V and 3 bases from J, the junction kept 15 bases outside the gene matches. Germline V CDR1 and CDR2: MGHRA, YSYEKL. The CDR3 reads CASSLWTSGSELGIYNEQFF. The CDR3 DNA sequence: TGCGCCAGCAGCCTATGGACTAGCGGGAGTGAGTTAGGGATCTACAATGAGCAGTTCTTC.

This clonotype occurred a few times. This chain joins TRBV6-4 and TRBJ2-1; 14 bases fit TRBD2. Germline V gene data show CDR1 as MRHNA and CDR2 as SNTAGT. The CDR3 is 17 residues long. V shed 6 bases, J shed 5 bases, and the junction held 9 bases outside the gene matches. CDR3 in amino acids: CASRSPRLAGGDNEQFF. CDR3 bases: TGTGCCAGCAGATCCCCGCGACTAGCGGGAGGGGACAATGAGCAGTTCTTC.

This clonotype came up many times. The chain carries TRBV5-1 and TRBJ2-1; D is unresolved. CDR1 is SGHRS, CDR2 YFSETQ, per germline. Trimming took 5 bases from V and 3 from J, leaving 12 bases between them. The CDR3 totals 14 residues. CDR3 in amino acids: CASREGQLYNEQFF. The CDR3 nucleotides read TGCGCCAGCAGAGAAGGCCAGCTCTACAATGAGCAGTTCTTC.

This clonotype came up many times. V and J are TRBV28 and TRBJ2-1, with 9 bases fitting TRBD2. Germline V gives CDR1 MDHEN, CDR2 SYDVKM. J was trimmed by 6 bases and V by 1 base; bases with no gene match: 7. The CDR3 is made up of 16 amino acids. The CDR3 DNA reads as TGTGCCAGCAGTTTATTTCTTCTAGCGGGACGCAATGAGCAGTTCTTC. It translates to CASSLFLLAGRNEQFF.

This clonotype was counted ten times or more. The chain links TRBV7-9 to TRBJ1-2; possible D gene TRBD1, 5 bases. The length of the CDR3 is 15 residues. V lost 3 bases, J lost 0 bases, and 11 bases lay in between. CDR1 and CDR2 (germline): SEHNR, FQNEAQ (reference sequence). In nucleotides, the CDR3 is TGTGCCAGCAGCTTCCGGGGGGAGGCTAACTATGGCTACACCTTC. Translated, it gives CASSFRGEANYGYTF.

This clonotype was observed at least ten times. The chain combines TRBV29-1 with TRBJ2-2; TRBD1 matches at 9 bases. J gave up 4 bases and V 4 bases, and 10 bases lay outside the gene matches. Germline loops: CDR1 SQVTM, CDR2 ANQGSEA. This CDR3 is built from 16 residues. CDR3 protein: CSVVWGTGWGTGELFF. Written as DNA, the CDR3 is TGCAGCGTTGTGTGGGGGACAGGGTGGGGCACCGGGGAGCTGTTTTTT.

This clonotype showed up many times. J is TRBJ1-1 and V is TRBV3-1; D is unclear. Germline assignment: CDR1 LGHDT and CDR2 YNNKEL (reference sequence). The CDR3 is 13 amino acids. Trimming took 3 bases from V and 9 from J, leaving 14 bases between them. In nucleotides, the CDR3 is TGTGCCAGCAGCCAGGGTCGAAGCGGAAAAGCTTTCTTT. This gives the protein CASSQGRSGKAFF. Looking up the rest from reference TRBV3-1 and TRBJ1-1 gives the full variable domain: DTAVSQTPKYLVTQMGNDKSIKCEQNLGHDTMYWYKQDSKKFLKIMFSYNNKELIINETVPNRFSPKSPDKAHLNLHINSLELGDSAVYFCASSQGRSGKAFFGQGTRLTVV.

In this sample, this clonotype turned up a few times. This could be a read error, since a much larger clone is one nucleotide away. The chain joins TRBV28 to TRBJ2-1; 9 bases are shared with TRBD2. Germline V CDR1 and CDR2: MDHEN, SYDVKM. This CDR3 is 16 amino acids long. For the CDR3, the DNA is TGTGCCAGCAGCTCCAGACTAGCGGCAATCTACAATGAGCAGCTCTTC. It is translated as CASSSRLAAIYNEQLF.

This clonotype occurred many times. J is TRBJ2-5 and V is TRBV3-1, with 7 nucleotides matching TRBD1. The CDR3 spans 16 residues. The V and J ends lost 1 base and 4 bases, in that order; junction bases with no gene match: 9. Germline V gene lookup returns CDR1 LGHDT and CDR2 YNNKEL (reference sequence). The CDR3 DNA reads TGTGCCAGCAGCCAAGGAGACAGGGAAATAGGAGAGACCCAGTACTTC. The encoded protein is CASSQGDREIGETQYF.

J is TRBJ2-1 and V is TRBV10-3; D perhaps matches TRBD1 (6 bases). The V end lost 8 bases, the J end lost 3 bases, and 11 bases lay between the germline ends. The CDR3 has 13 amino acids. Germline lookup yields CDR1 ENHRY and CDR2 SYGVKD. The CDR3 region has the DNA TGTGCCATCGGGGGCGGGCACTACAATGAGCAGTTCTTC. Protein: CAIGGGHYNEQFF.

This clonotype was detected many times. DNA for the CDR3: TGTGCCAGCAACCCGGGACTAGCCCTCCACGAGCAGTACTTC. This translates into CASNPGLALHEQYF. The rearrangement joins TRBV11-2 to TRBJ2-7; 9 nucleotides agree with TRBD2. V lost 7 bases and J lost 5; bases outside the gene matches: 9. The CDR3 has 14 residues. Germline assignment: CDR1 SGHAT and CDR2 FQNNGV.

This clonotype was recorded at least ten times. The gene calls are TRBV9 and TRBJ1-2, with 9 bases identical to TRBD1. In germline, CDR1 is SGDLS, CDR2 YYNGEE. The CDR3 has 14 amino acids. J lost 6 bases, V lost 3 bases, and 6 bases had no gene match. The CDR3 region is CASSAEGTGNGYTF. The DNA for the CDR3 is TGTGCCAGCAGCGCAGAAGGGACAGGGAATGGCTACACCTTC.

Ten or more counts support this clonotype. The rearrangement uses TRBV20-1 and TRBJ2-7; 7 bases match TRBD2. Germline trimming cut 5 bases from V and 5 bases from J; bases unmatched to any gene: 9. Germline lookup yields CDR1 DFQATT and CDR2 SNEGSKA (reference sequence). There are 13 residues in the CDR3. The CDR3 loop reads CSAQREPGDEQYF. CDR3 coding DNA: TGCAGTGCTCAGCGGGAACCGGGCGACGAGCAGTACTTC.

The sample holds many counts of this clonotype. The CDR3 protein is CASSNREDEKLFF. DNA of the CDR3: TGTGCCAGCAGTAACAGGGAAGATGAAAAACTGTTTTTT. The chain uses TRBV12-3 or TRBV12-4 and TRBJ1-4; TRBD1 might be the D (6 bases). This CDR3 is 13 amino acids long. V lost 5 bases to trimming and J lost 6 bases, with 10 bases between them.

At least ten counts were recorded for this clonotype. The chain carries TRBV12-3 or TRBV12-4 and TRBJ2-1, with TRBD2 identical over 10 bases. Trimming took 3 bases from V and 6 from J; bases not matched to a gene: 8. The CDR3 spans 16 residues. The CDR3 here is CASSFRASGSGNEQFF. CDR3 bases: TGTGCCAGCAGTTTCCGGGCTAGCGGGAGTGGCAATGAGCAGTTCTTC.

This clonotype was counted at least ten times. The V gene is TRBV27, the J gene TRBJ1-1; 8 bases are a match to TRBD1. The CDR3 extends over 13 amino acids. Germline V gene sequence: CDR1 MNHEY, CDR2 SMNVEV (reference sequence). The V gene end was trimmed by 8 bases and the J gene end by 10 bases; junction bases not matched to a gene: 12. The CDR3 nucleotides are TGTGCCAGCGGATCTCAACTACAGGGGGGAGCTTTCTTT. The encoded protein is CASGSQLQGGAFF.